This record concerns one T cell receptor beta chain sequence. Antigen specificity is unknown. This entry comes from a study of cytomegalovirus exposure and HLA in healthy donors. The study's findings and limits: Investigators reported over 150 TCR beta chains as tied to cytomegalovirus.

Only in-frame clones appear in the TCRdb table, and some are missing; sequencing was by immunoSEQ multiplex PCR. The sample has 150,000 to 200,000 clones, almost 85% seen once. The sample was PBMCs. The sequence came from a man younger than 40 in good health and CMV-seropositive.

The CDR3 here is CASSLGRVSYEQYF. CDR3 nucleotide sequence: TGTGCCAGCAGCCTGGGGCGAGTTTCCTACGAGCAGTACTTC. The chain couples TRBV28 to TRBJ2-7; a possible D gene is TRBD1 (5 bases). Germline CDR1 and CDR2: MDHEN and SYDVKM. The CDR3 loop spans 14 amino acids. With 6 bases removed from V and 1 base from J, the gap between germline ends came to 13 bases.